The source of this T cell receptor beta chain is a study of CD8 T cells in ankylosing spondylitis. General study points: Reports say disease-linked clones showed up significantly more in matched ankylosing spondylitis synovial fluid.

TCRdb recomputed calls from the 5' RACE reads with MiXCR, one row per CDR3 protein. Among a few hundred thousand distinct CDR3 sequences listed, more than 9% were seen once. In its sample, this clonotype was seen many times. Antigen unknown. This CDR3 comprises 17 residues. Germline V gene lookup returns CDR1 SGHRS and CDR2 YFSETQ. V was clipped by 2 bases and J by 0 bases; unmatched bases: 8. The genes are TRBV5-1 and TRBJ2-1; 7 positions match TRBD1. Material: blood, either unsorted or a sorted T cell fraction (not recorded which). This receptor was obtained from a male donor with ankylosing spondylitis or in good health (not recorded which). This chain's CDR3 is CASSLNPTGSSYNEQFF. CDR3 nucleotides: TGCGCCAGCAGCTTAAACCCGACAGGGAGCTCCTACAATGAGCAGTTCTTC.